This passage covers 27 T cell receptor beta chains from one sample sequenced in a study of blood T cell repertoires in COVID-19. The method was immunoSEQ multiplex PCR; TCRdb's version includes in-frame clones alone and lacks a portion of them. Among roughly 180,000 clones, about 80% were seen once, and the ten largest hold 8.5% to 10%. Sequenced material: peripheral blood. These receptors originate from a woman between 45 and 60 years old with active or convalescent COVID-19.

The chain employs TRBV28 and TRBJ1-2; D gene ambiguous. V lost 4 bases and J lost 1, with 7 bases in between. This CDR3 spans 13 amino acids. Germline V lookup: CDR1 MDHEN, CDR2 SYDVKM. The CDR3 nucleotides are TGTGCCAGCAGTTGGGCTAATAACTATGGCTACACCTTC. This translates into CASSWANNYGYTF.

The chain recombines TRBV4-3 with TRBJ2-1, with a tentative D call TRBD2 (6 bases). V was cut by 0 bases and J by 4 bases, with 10 bases left in between. CDR1 LGHNA and CDR2 YSLEER come from the germline V gene. The CDR3 covers 15 residues. The CDR3 DNA reads as TGCGCCAGCAGCCAAGATCTACGGGAGTACAATGAGCAGTTCTTC. Its translation is CASSQDLREYNEQFF.

The chain recombines TRBV6-2 or TRBV6-3 with TRBJ2-6; TRBD2 is a possible D gene (6 bases). The CDR3 has 15 amino acids. Between the trimmed V and J ends, which lost 4 bases and 11 bases, there was a span of 18 bases. Germline V lookup: CDR1 MNHEY, CDR2 SVGEGT. CDR3 nucleotides: TGTGCCAGCAGTTTCCTAGGGAGGTCCCCGCACGTCCTGACTTTC. Protein sequence: CASSFLGRSPHVLTF.

The CDR3 sequence is CATSGLTGPLGEQYF. The CDR3 coding sequence is TGTGCCACCAGCGGACTGACAGGGCCCCTTGGGGAGCAGTACTTC. V usage is TRBV15 and J usage is TRBJ2-7, with TRBD1 matching over 7 bases. From germline, CDR1 is LNHNV and CDR2 YYDKDF (reference sequence). V lost 5 bases to trimming and J lost 7 bases; unmatched junction nucleotides: 14. The CDR3 contains 15 residues.

The chain combines TRBV16 with TRBJ1-4; D uncertain. The CDR3 is 15 residues long. With 4 bases removed from V and 8 bases from J, the gap between germline ends came to 17 bases. The V gene's germline CDR1 is KGHSY and CDR2 FQNENV. The CDR3 here is CASSRYLEESEKLFF. As DNA, the CDR3 is TGTGCCAGCAGCCGATACCTTGAGGAGAGCGAAAAACTGTTTTTT.

The gene calls are TRBV7-8 and TRBJ1-5, with D possibly matching TRBD1 (6 bases). There are 15 residues in the CDR3. Germline-derived CDR1 and CDR2 are SGHVS and FQNEAQ. V was cut by 3 bases and J by 7 bases, with 16 bases left in between. The CDR3 DNA reads TGTGCCAGCAGCTTCGGGGACATCAGCGGACAGCCCCAGCATTTT. Translated, it gives CASSFGDISGQPQHF.

The V and J genes are TRBV7-2 and TRBJ2-3; D not certain. The CDR3 is 16 amino acids. Trimming removed 2 bases from V and 5 bases from J, with 17 bases in between. Germline CDR1 reads SGHTA; CDR2 reads FQGNSA. CDR3 nucleotide sequence: TGTGCCAGCAGCTTACTCGAGGAAATTAATAGAGATACGCAGTATTTT. Residues: CASSLLEEINRDTQYF.

The V gene is TRBV5-6, the J gene TRBJ2-2, with 12 bases that match TRBD2. Germline assignment: CDR1 SGHDT and CDR2 YYEEEE. The junction had 8 bases not matched to a gene; V was cut back by 1 base and J by 7 bases. This CDR3 is 17 amino acids long. The CDR3 bases are TGTGCCAGCAGCTTGATCGCTAGCGGGAGGGCCATCGGGGAGCTGTTTTTT. Residues: CASSLIASGRAIGELFF.

The V call is TRBV30, the J call TRBJ1-2, with 11 positions matching TRBD1. This CDR3 is 13 amino acids long. Unmatched junction bases numbered 2, after V lost 1 base and J lost 7 bases. Germline-derived CDR1 and CDR2 are GTSNPN and SVGIG (reference sequence). The CDR3 spells CAWSGDRGFGYTF. The CDR3 DNA reads TGTGCCTGGAGTGGGGACAGGGGGTTTGGCTACACCTTC.

On this clone: Other nucleotide sequences in the sample specify the same CDR3. CDR3 region: CASSLERDTDTQYF. The CDR3 DNA sequence: TGCGCCAGCAGCTTAGAGAGAGACACAGATACGCAGTATTTT. V gene TRBV5-1 combines with J gene TRBJ2-3; no reliable D call. CDR1 SGHRS and CDR2 YFSETQ come from the germline V gene. The CDR3 runs 14 residues. V lost 2 bases and J 2 bases, leaving 9 bases between the germline ends.

This chain uses TRBV7-9 with TRBJ1-4, with TRBD1 matching over 7 bases. The CDR3 is made up of 14 amino acids. With 4 bases clipped from V and 7 bases from J, the junction kept 6 bases outside the gene matches. In germline, CDR1 is SEHNR, CDR2 FQNEAQ (reference sequence). This chain's CDR3 is CASSSDRASEKLFF. The CDR3 DNA follows: TGTGCCAGCAGCTCAGACAGGGCCTCTGAAAAACTGTTTTTT.

The chain carries TRBV2 and TRBJ2-3; D might be TRBD2 (7 bases). Per the germline V gene, CDR1 is SNHLY and CDR2 is FYNNEI. Trimming removed 1 base at V and 2 bases at J, with 10 bases between. The CDR3 spans 15 residues. The CDR3: CASSEDGGATDTQYF. CDR3 nucleotide sequence: TGTGCCAGCAGTGAAGATGGGGGGGCCACAGATACGCAGTATTTT.

The gene calls are TRBV18 and TRBJ1-2, with a tentative D call TRBD1 (5 bases). Germline CDR1 is KGHSH and CDR2 is LQKENI. Deletions cut 4 bases from V and 6 bases from J, with 9 bases between. The CDR3 is 12 residues long. The CDR3 loop is CASSLDRDGYTF. The CDR3 bases are TGTGCCAGCTCACTAGACAGAGATGGCTACACCTTC.

This clone was detected only once. The gene calls are TRBV6-5 and TRBJ1-6, with 9 bases lining up with TRBD1. Germline CDR1 is MNHEY and CDR2 is SVGAGI. This CDR3 spans 14 amino acids. V trimming: 6 bases; J trimming: 8 bases; junction bases outside the gene matches: 5. The CDR3 region is CASRKGQGDSPLHF. For the CDR3, the DNA is TGTGCCAGCAGAAAGGGACAGGGTGATTCACCCCTCCACTTT.

The chain employs TRBV28 and TRBJ2-7, with TRBD1 identical over 11 bases. The CDR3 runs to 15 residues. In germline, CDR1 is MDHEN, CDR2 SYDVKM. The junction had 7 bases not matched to a gene; V was cut back by 4 bases and J by 5 bases. The CDR3 DNA reads TGTGCCAGCAGTTCTCGGACAGGGGGCAGGAACGAGCAGTACTTC. Protein product: CASSSRTGGRNEQYF.

This clone was counted once. The chain recombines TRBV29-1 with TRBJ2-5; no clear D. The CDR3 length is 13 residues. V lost 5 bases and J 2 bases, leaving 12 bases between the germline ends. In germline, CDR1 is SQVTM, CDR2 ANQGSEA. The CDR3 protein is CSVKRSVQETQYF. The CDR3 DNA is TGCAGCGTTAAACGGAGCGTACAAGAGACCCAGTACTTC.

The rearrangement links TRBV4-2 to TRBJ1-2, with 10 bases aligning to TRBD1. The trim removed 0 bases at V and 4 bases at J, leaving 11 bases unmatched. The CDR3 spans 18 residues. The germline V gene has CDR1 LGHNA and CDR2 YNFKEQ. CDR3 protein: CASSQDGGQGREAYGYTF. The CDR3 nucleotides read TGTGCCAGCAGCCAAGATGGGGGACAGGGGAGGGAGGCCTATGGCTACACCTTC.

At least ten counts were recorded for this clone. The chain carries TRBV19 and TRBJ1-2; 10 nucleotides line up with TRBD1. CDR1 LNHDA and CDR2 SQIVND come from the germline V gene (reference sequence). The length of the CDR3 is 16 residues. J was trimmed by 2 bases and V by 5 bases; bases with no gene match: 8. The DNA of the CDR3 is TGTGCCAGTAGTCCCCGGTCGGGACAGGGGAACTATGGCTACACCTTC. It encodes CASSPRSGQGNYGYTF. Complete variable domain (other parts from reference TRBV19 and TRBJ1-2): DGGITQSPKYLFRKEGQNVTLSCEQNLNHDAMYWYRQDPGQGLRLIYYSQIVNDFQKGDIAEGYSVSREKKESFPLTVTSAQKNPTAFYLCASSPRSGQGNYGYTFGSGTRLTVV.

The chain links TRBV14 to TRBJ2-3; TRBD2 matches 11 bases. The CDR3 sequence is 16 residues long. Per germline, CDR1 SGHDN and CDR2 FVKESK. V lost 3 bases, J lost 1 base, and 3 bases stayed unmatched. The CDR3 loop is CASSHIAGGRTDTQYF. CDR3 sequence (DNA): TGTGCCAGCAGCCACATAGCGGGGGGGCGCACAGATACGCAGTATTTT.

The genes are TRBV30 and TRBJ2-6, with D unresolved. CDR1 and CDR2 from the germline V gene are GTSNPN and SVGIG (reference sequence). Trimming shortened V by 8 bases and J by 2 bases, and 7 bases separated the two germline ends. The CDR3 sequence is 12 residues long. The CDR3 sequence is CAKSAGANVLTF. The CDR3 region has the DNA TGTGCCAAGTCGGCTGGGGCCAACGTCCTGACTTTC.

The chain is built from TRBV7-2 and TRBJ1-6; D gene ambiguous. Deletions cut 4 bases from V and 5 bases from J, with 15 bases between. The CDR3 is made up of 16 amino acids. CDR1 and CDR2 from the germline V gene are SGHTA and FQGNSA. The CDR3 DNA is TGTGCCAGCAGCTCGGGTCTGCGACGGAATAATTCACCCCTCCACTTT. As protein: CASSSGLRRNNSPLHF.

CDR3 sequence: CASSLAVDRPNQPQHF. CDR3 DNA sequence: TGTGCCAGCAGCTTGGCCGTGGACAGGCCCAATCAGCCCCAGCATTTT. This rearrangement joins TRBV5-5 to TRBJ1-5; TRBD1 agrees at 7 bases. The ends lost 0 bases at V and 3 bases at J; junction bases unmatched: 6. The CDR3 contains 16 residues. Looked up from germline, CDR1 is SGHKS and CDR2 is YYEKEE (reference sequence).

The genes are TRBV19 and TRBJ1-1, with D uncertain. The CDR3 runs 15 residues. Trimming shortened V by 4 bases and J by 1 base, and 13 bases separated the two germline ends. Germline V CDR1 and CDR2: LNHDA, SQIVND (reference sequence). The CDR3 protein is CASSRAQSPNTEAFF. In DNA, the CDR3 is TGTGCCAGTAGTAGGGCTCAGAGCCCGAACACTGAAGCTTTCTTT. The full variable domain, with the rest looked up from reference TRBV19 and TRBJ1-1, is DGGITQSPKYLFRKEGQNVTLSCEQNLNHDAMYWYRQDPGQGLRLIYYSQIVNDFQKGDIAEGYSVSREKKESFPLTVTSAQKNPTAFYLCASSRAQSPNTEAFFGQGTRLTVV.

The chain has TRBV19 and TRBJ2-1; possible D gene TRBD2, 6 bases. Germline V gene lookup returns CDR1 LNHDA and CDR2 SQIVND (reference sequence). The CDR3 consists of 15 residues. Trimming left V 9 bases short and J 0 bases short, with 15 bases between. The CDR3 DNA is TGTGCCAGCTCTAGGACCGGGAGCTCCTACAATGAGCAGTTCTTC. Translated: CASSRTGSSYNEQFF.

This chain uses TRBV3-1 (or the pseudogene TRBV3-2) with TRBJ1-5; TRBD1 is a possible D gene (5 bases). Looked up from germline, CDR1 is LGHDT and CDR2 is YNNKEL (reference sequence). The ends were cut back, 5 bases at V and 7 bases at J, with 15 bases in the middle. This CDR3 spans 14 amino acids. CDR3 loop: CASSSLGGGQPQHF. CDR3 bases: TGTGCCAGCAGCTCACTTGGGGGGGGACAGCCCCAGCATTTT.

The chain has TRBV6-6 and TRBJ1-2; D gene ambiguous. The germline V gene encodes CDR1 MNHNY and CDR2 SVGAGI (reference sequence). Deletions cut 2 bases from V and 7 bases from J, with 8 bases between. The length of the CDR3 is 12 residues. The CDR3 here is CASSYGRGGYTF. The CDR3 DNA reads as TGTGCCAGCAGTTACGGTCGGGGTGGCTACACCTTC.

This chain links TRBV7-2 with TRBJ2-3; 7 bases are a match to TRBD2. V shed 5 bases and J 0 bases; nucleotides not matched to a gene: 8. The CDR3 is made up of 16 amino acids. CDR1 SGHTA and CDR2 FQGNSA come from the germline V gene. The CDR3 sequence: CASSGVLALSTDTQYF. CDR3 DNA: TGTGCCAGCAGCGGCGTACTAGCGCTCAGCACAGATACGCAGTATTTT.